The 32 T cell receptor beta chains in this list originate from one sample, sequenced in a study of cytomegalovirus exposure and HLA in healthy donors. Both 60 Vbeta primers and 13 Jbeta primers went into the PCR. TCRdb's table, derived via immunoSEQ multiplex PCR, lists solely in-frame clones and lacks some. The sample lists about 190,000 clones, around 85% seen once, with 3.5% to 4% in the top ten. Specimen: PBMCs. These receptors were obtained from a man aged 50 to 60 in good health and CMV-seronegative.

The rearrangement joins TRBV2 to TRBJ2-1, with 10 nucleotides matching TRBD2. The germline gives CDR1 SNHLY, CDR2 FYNNEI. V gave up 4 bases and J gave up 3 bases; unmatched junction bases: 3. The CDR3 is 15 residues long. CDR3 DNA sequence: TGTGCCAGCAGTGCGACTAGCGGGCGCTACAATGAGCAGTTCTTC. It specifies CASSATSGRYNEQFF.

The V and J genes are TRBV14 and TRBJ1-6; a weak D match, TRBD1 (6 bases). CDR1 and CDR2 (germline): SGHDN, FVKESK. The length of the CDR3 is 16 residues. With 4 bases removed from V and 9 bases from J, the gap between germline ends came to 19 bases. The CDR3 coding sequence is TGTGCCAGCAGCCCTGCCGGGACACTTACCGGTTCACCCCTCCACTTT. Translation gives CASSPAGTLTGSPLHF.

The chain couples TRBV7-2 to TRBJ1-2, with 9 positions matching TRBD1. In germline, CDR1 is SGHTA, CDR2 FQGNSA. V dropped 6 bases and J dropped 7; count of bases not matched to a gene: 6. CDR3 size: 13 residues. This chain's CDR3 is CASSQRGQGGYTF. For the CDR3, the DNA is TGTGCCAGCAGTCAAAGGGGACAGGGTGGCTACACCTTC. Full variable domain (missing parts from reference TRBV7-2 and TRBJ1-2): GAGVSQSPSNKVTEKGKDVELRCDPISGHTALYWYRQSLGQGLEFLIYFQGNSAPDKSGLPSDRFSAERTGGSVSTLTIQRTQQEDSAVYLCASSQRGQGGYTFGSGTRLTVV.

This clone occurred a few times. The CDR3 reads CASSLQRGDNEQFF. CDR3 sequence (DNA): TGTGCCAGCAGCCTCCAGCGGGGGGATAATGAGCAGTTCTTC. This chain uses TRBV7-2 with TRBJ2-1, with 9 bases matching TRBD2. The V segment lost 5 bases and the J segment 7 bases; nucleotides outside the gene matches: 6. The germline V gene encodes CDR1 SGHTA and CDR2 FQGNSA. CDR3 size: 14 residues.

J is TRBJ1-4 and V is TRBV6-1; weak D call: TRBD1 (6 bases). Trimming cost V 2 bases and J 14 bases, with 18 bases left between them. Germline CDR1 and CDR2: MNHNS and SASEGT. The length of the CDR3 is 14 residues. In DNA form, the CDR3 reads TGTGCCAGCAGTGAACCTTACAGGGCCTGGAGGCTGTTTTTT. It is translated as CASSEPYRAWRLFF.

The chain employs TRBV7-2 and TRBJ2-6; D call uncertain. Trimming removed 5 bases from V and 0 bases from J, with 8 bases in between. Germline V lookup: CDR1 SGHTA, CDR2 FQGNSA. The CDR3 is made up of 15 amino acids. CDR3 DNA: TGTGCCAGCAGCGGTGGCCCCTCTGGGGCCAACGTCCTGACTTTC. As protein: CASSGGPSGANVLTF. The full variable domain, rest sourced from reference TRBV7-2 and TRBJ2-6, is GAGVSQSPSNKVTEKGKDVELRCDPISGHTALYWYRQSLGQGLEFLIYFQGNSAPDKSGLPSDRFSAERTGGSVSTLTIQRTQQEDSAVYLCASSGGPSGANVLTFGAGSRLTVL.

This chain uses TRBV29-1 with TRBJ2-1; D is perhaps TRBD2 (6 bases). The V and J ends lost 7 bases and 1 base respectively, with 26 bases between them. CDR1 SQVTM and CDR2 ANQGSEA come from the germline V gene. CDR3 size: 18 residues. The CDR3 sequence: CSARAAGISIGSYNEQFF. The CDR3 nucleotides are TGCAGCGCCCGAGCGGCGGGGATCAGTATTGGTTCCTACAATGAGCAGTTCTTC.

In its sample, this clone was seen a few times. The genes are TRBV10-3 and TRBJ2-1, with 13 bases matching TRBD2. Germline V CDR1 and CDR2: ENHRY, SYGVKD. The CDR3 extends over 15 amino acids. After removal of 6 bases from V and 7 bases from J, the junction contained 6 bases not matched to a gene. The CDR3 region is CAIRPGLAGVNEQFF. The CDR3 DNA reads TGTGCCATCAGACCCGGACTAGCGGGGGTAAATGAGCAGTTCTTC.

The chain carries TRBV19 and TRBJ1-2, with 8 bases aligning to TRBD1. The CDR3 totals 15 residues. J gave up 3 bases and V 6 bases, and 9 bases lay outside the gene matches. Germline V gives CDR1 LNHDA, CDR2 SQIVND (reference sequence). As DNA, the CDR3 is TGTGCCAGTAGCGCCCGGGACAGGTGGGACTATGGCTACACCTTC. This sequence encodes CASSARDRWDYGYTF.

J is TRBJ1-4 and V is TRBV2, with TRBD1 matching over 7 bases. J gave up 4 bases and V 8 bases, and 10 bases lay outside the gene matches. There are 15 residues in the CDR3. The germline CDR1 and CDR2 sequences are SNHLY and FYNNEI. The CDR3 here is CASGRTGTDNEKLFF. The CDR3 DNA sequence: TGTGCCAGCGGACGGACCGGGACAGATAATGAAAAACTGTTTTTT.

Points on this clone: The junction departs from germline at one end; a sequencing error may be responsible. The rearrangement links TRBV7-9 to TRBJ2-1; 8 nucleotides align to TRBD1. This CDR3 region has 11 residues. Germline CDR1 is SEHNR and CDR2 is FQNEAQ (reference sequence). CDR3 residues: CSSSPDREQFF. CDR3 nucleotide sequence: TGTTCCAGCAGCCCGGACAGGGAACAGTTCTTC.

The chain joins TRBV4-2 to TRBJ2-1; 7 nucleotides line up with TRBD1. Germline values: CDR1 LGHNA, CDR2 YNFKEQ. CDR3 size: 15 residues. After removal of 3 bases from V and 6 bases from J, the junction contained 8 bases not matched to a gene. The CDR3 sequence is CASSHHRDRSNEQFF. The CDR3 DNA reads TGTGCCAGCAGCCATCACCGGGACAGATCCAATGAGCAGTTCTTC.

The rearrangement uses TRBV27 and TRBJ2-4; D is perhaps TRBD1 (5 bases). CDR3 length: 15 amino acids. Germline loops: CDR1 MNHEY, CDR2 SMNVEV (reference sequence). Trimming took 0 bases from V and 4 from J, leaving 10 bases between them. CDR3 region: CASSLSAGSKNIQYF. In DNA form, the CDR3 reads TGTGCCAGCAGTTTATCAGCAGGGTCTAAAAACATTCAGTACTTC.

The rearrangement links TRBV7-6 to TRBJ2-3; D is possibly TRBD2 (6 bases). CDR1 and CDR2 from the germline V gene are SGHVS and FNYEAQ. Trimming removed 4 bases from V and 0 bases from J, with 14 bases in between. This CDR3 comprises 16 residues. The CDR3 is CASSSRTTSSTDTQYF. CDR3 sequence (DNA): TGTGCCAGCAGCTCCCGGACTACCTCTAGCACAGATACGCAGTATTTT.

The chain recombines TRBV7-8 with TRBJ2-2, with 9 bases fitting TRBD1. V lost 1 base and J lost 1; bases outside the gene matches: 7. The CDR3 spans 18 residues. Germline lookup yields CDR1 SGHVS and CDR2 FQNEAQ. The CDR3 is CASSLGDRAMLNTGELFF. DNA for the CDR3: TGTGCCAGCAGCTTAGGGGACAGGGCGATGCTGAACACCGGGGAGCTGTTTTTT.

J is TRBJ2-7 and V is TRBV7-8; D gene ambiguous. Looked up from germline, CDR1 is SGHVS and CDR2 is FQNEAQ. The CDR3 covers 11 residues. V was clipped by 5 bases and J by 6 bases, with 8 bases between them. The CDR3 DNA follows: TGTGCCAGCAGCCTCCCCGGCGAGCAGTACTTC. It translates to CASSLPGEQYF.

The rearrangement uses TRBV9 and TRBJ2-2; D not resolved. Trimming removed 0 bases from V and 1 base from J, with 4 bases in between. Germline V lookup: CDR1 SGDLS, CDR2 YYNGEE. CDR3 length equals 14 residues. This chain's CDR3 is CASSVDGNTGELFF. In nucleotides, the CDR3 is TGTGCCAGCAGCGTAGACGGGAACACCGGGGAGCTGTTTTTT. The full variable domain, with the rest looked up from reference TRBV9 and TRBJ2-2, is DSGVTQTPKHLITATGQRVTLRCSPRSGDLSVYWYQQSLDQGLQFLIQYYNGEERAKGNILERFSAQQFPDLHSELNLSSLELGDSALYFCASSVDGNTGELFFGEGSRLTVL.

V gene TRBV7-2 combines with J gene TRBJ2-5; D gene ambiguous. The V end was cut by 5 bases, the J end by 5 bases, with 9 bases between. The CDR3 totals 12 residues. Germline CDR1 reads SGHTA; CDR2 reads FQGNSA. As DNA, the CDR3 is TGTGCCAGCAGCCGAGATGCGGAGACCCAGTACTTC. This codes for CASSRDAETQYF.

The chain carries TRBV9 and TRBJ1-2, with D unclear. The CDR3 has 14 residues. Trimming shortened V by 4 bases and J by 4 bases, and 14 bases separated the two germline ends. Per germline, CDR1 SGDLS and CDR2 YYNGEE. The chain's CDR3 is CASSPAESFYGYTF. CDR3 DNA sequence: TGTGCCAGCAGCCCCGCGGAGTCCTTCTATGGCTACACCTTC.

This chain connects TRBV18 to TRBJ1-1; D is uncertain. From germline, CDR1 is KGHSH and CDR2 LQKENI. Trimming pared 3 bases from V and 3 bases from J, leaving 14 bases between. This CDR3 is 15 amino acids long. In DNA, the CDR3 is TGTGCCAGCTCACCCCTGAATGTGGGAGACACTGAAGCTTTCTTT. Translated, it gives CASSPLNVGDTEAFF.

The rearrangement links TRBV4-3 to TRBJ1-2; TRBD1 might be the D (5 bases). CDR3 length: 16 residues. CDR1 is LGHNA and CDR2 is YSLEER in the germline V gene. V gave up 1 base and J gave up 3 bases, with 15 bases separating them. As DNA, the CDR3 is TGCGCCAGCAGCCAAGGTCCGGTAGGGGATCACTATGGCTACACCTTC. It translates to CASSQGPVGDHYGYTF.

The V and J genes are TRBV13 and TRBJ2-5, with D unclear. V shed 4 bases and J shed 4 bases, with 7 bases lying between them. The germline V gene encodes CDR1 PRHDT and CDR2 FYEKMQ (reference sequence). This CDR3 has 12 residues. The CDR3 reads CASSSRSETQYF. The CDR3 DNA reads TGTGCCAGCAGCTCTCGTTCAGAGACCCAGTACTTC. The variable domain in full, completed from reference TRBV13 and TRBJ2-5, reads AAGVIQSPRHLIKEKRETATLKCYPIPRHDTVYWYQQGPGQDPQFLISFYEKMQSDKGSIPDRFSAQQFSDYHSELNMSSLELGDSALYFCASSSRSETQYFGPGTRLLVL.

This clone was observed a handful of times. The rearrangement joins TRBV6-5 to TRBJ1-1; D possibly corresponds to TRBD1 (5 bases). Germline V gives CDR1 MNHEY, CDR2 SVGAGI. The CDR3 covers 11 residues. The V and J ends lost 7 bases and 9 bases respectively, with 12 bases between them. The CDR3 loop is CASTNRSKAFF. The CDR3, as DNA: TGTGCCAGCACCAACAGGTCAAAAGCTTTCTTT.

V usage is TRBV27 and J usage is TRBJ2-1, with 9 bases that match TRBD2. Germline lookup yields CDR1 MNHEY and CDR2 SMNVEV (reference sequence). The ends lost 4 bases at V and 8 bases at J; junction bases unmatched: 15. The CDR3 runs to 17 residues. DNA for the CDR3: TGTGCCAGCAGTTCACTCCCCCTTGCGGGGGGGCCCCATGAGCAGTTCTTC. It specifies CASSSLPLAGGPHEQFF.

The CDR3 nucleotides are TGTGCCAGCAGCATGGATCTTGGAGCGCCTGGGGCCAACGTCCTGACTTTC. Its translation: CASSMDLGAPGANVLTF. V usage is TRBV5-6 and J usage is TRBJ2-6; D gene ambiguous. The CDR3 has 17 amino acids. Looked up from germline, CDR1 is SGHDT and CDR2 is YYEEEE. The V and J ends lost 4 bases and 2 bases respectively, with 16 bases between them. Using reference TRBV5-6 and TRBJ2-6 for the parts outside the CDR3, the full variable domain is DAGVTQSPTHLIKTRGQQVTLRCSPKSGHDTVSWYQQALGQGPQFIFQYYEEEERQRGNFPDRFSGHQFPNYSSELNVNALLLGDSALYLCASSMDLGAPGANVLTFGAGSRLTVL.

This chain joins TRBV19 and TRBJ2-2; 9 bases are a match to TRBD1. The V segment lost 8 bases and the J segment 5 bases; nucleotides outside the gene matches: 9. CDR3 length: 15 residues. CDR1 and CDR2 from the germline V gene are LNHDA and SQIVND (reference sequence). The DNA for the CDR3 is TGTGCCAGTGACAAGGGACAGGGCTGGACCGGGGAGCTGTTTTTT. It codes for CASDKGQGWTGELFF.

This rearrangement joins TRBV9 to TRBJ2-7, with TRBD1 matching over 9 bases. The length of the CDR3 is 15 residues. The V gene's germline CDR1 is SGDLS and CDR2 YYNGEE. The V and J ends lost 4 bases and 2 bases, in that order; junction bases with no gene match: 7. CDR3 loop: CASSLGTGSTYEQYF. CDR3 coding DNA: TGTGCCAGCAGCTTAGGGACAGGGTCGACCTACGAGCAGTACTTC.

This clone was counted between two and nine times. This rearrangement joins TRBV2 to TRBJ1-4; weak D call: TRBD1 (5 bases). CDR1 and CDR2 from the germline V gene are SNHLY and FYNNEI. The CDR3 sequence is 15 residues long. The V end was cut by 10 bases, the J end by 11 bases, with 26 bases between. For the CDR3, the DNA is TGTGCCACCCTTGAACACCGGGACTCCGGAGGGAAACTGTTTTTT. Amino acid sequence: CATLEHRDSGGKLFF.

The chain combines TRBV6-5 with TRBJ2-7; TRBD1 is a possible D gene (6 bases). V lost 6 bases to trimming and J lost 4 bases, with 16 bases between them. The CDR3 is 14 residues long. Germline CDR1 and CDR2: MNHEY and SVGAGI. CDR3 amino acids: CASRAQGSEYEQYF. The CDR3 coding sequence is TGTGCCAGCAGAGCACAGGGCTCAGAGTACGAGCAGTACTTC.

The rearrangement links TRBV11-2 to TRBJ2-2; TRBD2 is a possible D gene (5 bases). CDR1 is SGHAT and CDR2 is FQNNGV in the germline V gene. The CDR3 is made up of 15 amino acids. V shed 3 bases and J shed 4 bases, with 12 bases lying between them. Written as DNA, the CDR3 is TGTGCCAGCAGCTTCGGGGTTGGGAGCACCGGGGAGCTGTTTTTT. Residues: CASSFGVGSTGELFF.

The chain employs TRBV5-8 and TRBJ2-1; 11 bases fit TRBD2. Germline CDR1 SGHTS, CDR2 YDEGEE. J lost 9 bases, V lost 1 base, and 6 bases had no gene match. The CDR3 contains 15 residues. Here the CDR3 DNA reads TGTGCCAGCAGCTTGCGACTAGCGGGGTTTGGTGAGCAGTTCTTC. Its translation is CASSLRLAGFGEQFF. Based on the CDR3 plus reference TRBV5-8 and TRBJ2-1, the full variable domain is EAGVTQSPTHLIKTRGQQATLRCSPISGHTSVYWYQQALGLGLQFLLWYDEGEERNRGNFPPRFSGRQFPNYSSELNVNALELEDSALYLCASSLRLAGFGEQFFGPGTRLTVL.

CDR3 in DNA: TGTGCCAGCAGCCTCCAGAAAACCCATGAGCAGTTCTTC. Its translation: CASSLQKTHEQFF. V and J are TRBV5-5 and TRBJ2-1; no definite D call. CDR3 length: 13 amino acids. V dropped 4 bases and J dropped 8 bases, with 13 bases sitting between them. Germline V CDR1 and CDR2: SGHKS, YYEKEE (reference sequence).